These 31 T cell receptor beta chains came from one sample sequenced in a study of blood T cell repertoires in COVID-19. Sequencing used immunoSEQ multiplex PCR; TCRdb keeps in-frame clones, though not all of them. The repertoire holds over 110,000 clones, with roughly 88% as singletons. Source material: peripheral blood. These receptors all come from a man between 70 and 80 years old with acute or convalescent COVID-19.

V usage is TRBV6-4 and J usage is TRBJ2-1; 9 bases align to TRBD1. The junction had 11 bases not matched to a gene; V was cut back by 6 bases and J by 5 bases. CDR1 is MRHNA, CDR2 SNTAGT, per germline. This CDR3 is built from 16 residues. CDR3: CASSRGMGTGNNEQFF. CDR3 in DNA: TGTGCCAGCAGCAGGGGGATGGGGACAGGGAACAATGAGCAGTTCTTC.

This clone was recorded only once. This chain joins TRBV5-1 and TRBJ1-1, with 8 positions matching TRBD1. The germline V gene has CDR1 SGHRS and CDR2 YFSETQ. The ends lost 0 bases at V and 0 bases at J; junction bases unmatched: 7. This CDR3 has 17 amino acids. CDR3 protein: CASSLGQGSLLNTEAFF. The CDR3 bases are TGCGCCAGCAGCTTGGGACAGGGGTCCTTACTGAACACTGAAGCTTTCTTT.

The V gene is TRBV27, the J gene TRBJ1-4, with TRBD1 identical over 9 bases. Trimming cost V 1 base and J 8 bases; bases outside gene matches: 5. The CDR3 has 15 amino acids. Looked up from germline, CDR1 is MNHEY and CDR2 is SMNVEV (reference sequence). CDR3 sequence: CASSLFGTGNEKLFF. The CDR3 DNA follows: TGTGCCAGCAGTTTATTCGGGACAGGGAACGAAAAACTGTTTTTT.

This clone was counted only a few times. V gene TRBV2 combines with J gene TRBJ1-1, with 10 bases identical to TRBD1. The germline gives CDR1 SNHLY, CDR2 FYNNEI. V shed 6 bases, J shed 11 bases, and the junction held 6 bases outside the gene matches. The CDR3 is 12 residues long. For the CDR3, the DNA is TGTGCCAGCAGAGCCGGGACAGGGGCCGCTTTCTTT. Translating gives CASRAGTGAAFF.

This clone was detected once. The chain is built from TRBV18 and TRBJ1-3; 9 bases are a match to TRBD1. CDR1 is KGHSH and CDR2 is LQKENI in the germline V gene. The V gene end was trimmed by 6 bases and the J gene end by 4 bases; junction bases not matched to a gene: 19. The CDR3 totals 19 residues. The DNA of the CDR3 is TGTGCCAGCTCCTTGACCCCCAGCGGACAGGGGTCGGCGGGAAACACCATATATTTT. Translated: CASSLTPSGQGSAGNTIYF.

The CDR3 sequence is CASSQMGRGNAKNNEQFF. The CDR3 DNA follows: TGTGCCAGCAGCCAAATGGGTCGCGGGAACGCAAAAAACAATGAGCAGTTCTTC. This rearrangement joins TRBV3-1 (or the pseudogene TRBV3-2) to TRBJ2-1, with D possibly TRBD2 on 6 matching bases. Germline V gene sequence: CDR1 LGHDT, CDR2 YNNKEL (reference sequence). Trimming removed 2 bases from V and 5 bases from J, with 22 bases in between. The CDR3 extends over 18 amino acids.

The chain carries TRBV6-5 and TRBJ1-1, with D possibly being TRBD1 (6 bases). Deletions cut 5 bases from V and 4 bases from J, with 11 bases between. The CDR3 has 13 residues. The germline gives CDR1 MNHEY, CDR2 SVGAGI. CDR3 sequence (DNA): TGTGCCAGCAGTATGAAGGGGGTCACTGAAGCTTTCTTT. Translating gives CASSMKGVTEAFF.

The chain joins TRBV5-1 to TRBJ2-7, with a tentative D call TRBD1 (6 bases). V was clipped by 4 bases and J by 2 bases, with 16 bases between them. There are 15 residues in the CDR3. The germline V gene has CDR1 SGHRS and CDR2 YFSETQ. The CDR3, as DNA: TGCGCCAGCAGCGTGACGTGGACAGTCCCCTACGAGCAGTACTTC. The encoded protein is CASSVTWTVPYEQYF.

The chain recombines TRBV5-1 with TRBJ2-4; TRBD2 might be the D (7 bases). The V and J ends lost 0 bases and 13 bases respectively, with 20 bases between them. The CDR3 consists of 15 residues. The V gene's germline CDR1 is SGHRS and CDR2 YFSETQ. CDR3 sequence reads: CASSLGGGGSSGQYF. CDR3 DNA sequence: TGCGCCAGCAGCTTGGGTGGCGGGGGCAGTTCGGGGCAGTACTTC.

This clone was detected only a few times. This chain uses TRBV6-6 with TRBJ2-3; 7 nucleotides match TRBD1. The V segment lost 4 bases and the J segment 2 bases; nucleotides outside the gene matches: 9. The CDR3 length is 16 residues. From germline, CDR1 is MNHNY and CDR2 SVGAGI (reference sequence). The DNA for the CDR3 is TGTGCCAGCAGTTCGACAGGGTCTGGTATCACAGATACGCAGTATTTT. Protein: CASSSTGSGITDTQYF.

This chain links TRBV25-1 with TRBJ2-2, with D perhaps TRBD2 (5 bases). The CDR3 has 15 residues. Germline CDR1 reads MGHDK; CDR2 reads SYGVNS. Trimming shortened V by 4 bases and J by 0 bases, and 9 bases separated the two germline ends. Written as DNA, the CDR3 is TGTGCCAGCAGTGTGGAAGCGGCGAACACCGGGGAGCTGTTTTTT. This translates into CASSVEAANTGELFF.

The chain joins TRBV5-1 to TRBJ2-3; 14 bases agree with TRBD2. Germline-derived CDR1 and CDR2 are SGHRS and YFSETQ. This CDR3 has 15 amino acids. With V trimmed by 9 bases and J by 1 base, 4 bases remained unmatched. The CDR3 nucleotides read TGCGCCACCAGGGGACTAGCGGGGGGCACAGATACGCAGTATTTT. Translating gives CATRGLAGGTDTQYF.

J is TRBJ2-3 and V is TRBV29-1; D possibly corresponds to TRBD2 (5 bases). V gave up 2 bases and J gave up 2 bases, with 17 bases separating them. This CDR3 has 16 amino acids. CDR1 is SQVTM and CDR2 is ANQGSEA in the germline V gene. CDR3 residues: CSVESGGWRTTDTQYF. As DNA, the CDR3 is TGCAGCGTTGAAAGCGGCGGGTGGCGGACCACAGATACGCAGTATTTT.

The chain recombines TRBV5-8 with TRBJ2-1, with D perhaps TRBD1 (5 bases). This CDR3 has 16 residues. The V and J ends lost 1 base and 7 bases respectively, with 18 bases between them. Germline CDR1 SGHTS, CDR2 YDEGEE. The CDR3 sequence is CASSLIGSQGENEQFF. The CDR3 DNA reads TGTGCCAGCAGCTTGATTGGTAGTCAGGGTGAAAATGAGCAGTTCTTC.

The chain couples TRBV28 to TRBJ1-2; 9 positions match TRBD1. CDR3 length: 13 amino acids. Germline values: CDR1 MDHEN, CDR2 SYDVKM. The V gene end was trimmed by 4 bases and the J gene end by 7 bases; junction bases not matched to a gene: 4. The CDR3 spells CASSSGQGFGYTF. Here the CDR3 DNA reads TGTGCCAGCAGTTCGGGACAGGGATTTGGCTACACCTTC.

The chain carries TRBV19 and TRBJ1-1, with D perhaps matching TRBD1 (6 bases). Trimming pared 5 bases from V and 6 bases from J, leaving 13 bases between. Germline V gives CDR1 LNHDA, CDR2 SQIVND (reference sequence). The CDR3 runs to 13 residues. The CDR3 bases are TGTGCCAGTAGTCCCCGGGGGGGCGCTGAAGCTTTCTTT. Its protein is CASSPRGGAEAFF.

This CDR3 is CASSPRTGSTDTQYF. The CDR3, as DNA: TGTGCCAGTAGTCCCCGGACGGGAAGCACAGATACGCAGTATTTT. The J gene is TRBJ2-3, the V gene TRBV19; tentative D call: TRBD2 (5 bases). Between the trimmed V and J ends, which lost 5 bases and 0 bases, there was a span of 12 bases. CDR1 and CDR2 (germline): LNHDA, SQIVND (reference sequence). CDR3 length: 15 amino acids.

The gene calls are TRBV5-1 and TRBJ1-5; 8 bases agree with TRBD1. This CDR3 comprises 15 residues. V lost 3 bases, J lost 2 bases, and 4 bases stayed unmatched. CDR1 SGHRS and CDR2 YFSETQ come from the germline V gene. For the CDR3, the DNA is TGCGCCAGCAGCTCAGGGGGCAGGGGCAATCAGCCCCAGCATTTT. It yields the protein CASSSGGRGNQPQHF.

This clone was picked up one time. The chain has TRBV9 and TRBJ1-3; TRBD1 might be the D (6 bases). Germline assignment: CDR1 SGDLS and CDR2 YYNGEE. The length of the CDR3 is 18 residues. V was cut by 4 bases and J by 0 bases, with 20 bases left in between. CDR3 amino acids: CASSPFHRDTVSGNTIYF. In DNA form, the CDR3 reads TGTGCCAGCAGCCCGTTCCACCGGGACACCGTCTCTGGAAACACCATATATTTT. Together with reference TRBV9 and TRBJ1-3, the CDR3 gives the full variable domain: DSGVTQTPKHLITATGQRVTLRCSPRSGDLSVYWYQQSLDQGLQFLIQYYNGEERAKGNILERFSAQQFPDLHSELNLSSLELGDSALYFCASSPFHRDTVSGNTIYFGEGSWLTVV.

This clone was seen a single time. The chain couples TRBV7-9 to TRBJ2-7, with TRBD2 identical over 12 bases. Per germline, CDR1 SEHNR and CDR2 FQNEAQ (reference sequence). The J segment lost 3 bases and the V segment lost 5 bases, leaving 5 bases of the junction unmatched. The CDR3 has 15 amino acids. CDR3 sequence reads: CASSQGLAGLYEQYF. CDR3 nucleotide sequence: TGTGCCAGCAGCCAAGGACTAGCGGGACTCTACGAGCAGTACTTC. Full variable domain (outside the CDR3, taken from reference TRBV7-9 and TRBJ2-7): DTGVSQNPRHKITKRGQNVTFRCDPISEHNRLYWYRQTLGQGPEFLTYFQNEAQLEKSRLLSDRFSAERPKGSFSTLEIQRTEQGDSAMYLCASSQGLAGLYEQYFGPGTRLTVT.

This clone appeared a single time. The chain recombines TRBV19 with TRBJ2-1; the match to TRBD2 covers 13 bases. The CDR3 length is 15 residues. CDR1 is LNHDA, CDR2 SQIVND, per germline (reference sequence). V shed 4 bases and J 8 bases; nucleotides not matched to a gene: 5. Here the CDR3 DNA reads TGTGCCAGTAGTAGGACTAGCGGGGGCCGAGATGAGCAGTTCTTC. Protein: CASSRTSGGRDEQFF.

The chain employs TRBV19 and TRBJ1-5, with unresolved D. This CDR3 comprises 15 residues. The germline V gene has CDR1 LNHDA and CDR2 SQIVND (reference sequence). The V gene lost 5 bases and the J gene lost 1 base, with 12 bases spanning the gap. CDR3 in DNA: TGTGCCAGTAGTCCTCACGGGGAGAGCAATCAGCCCCAGCATTTT. Protein sequence: CASSPHGESNQPQHF.

The CDR3 DNA follows: TGTGCCAGCAGCTTATACTCAGGAATGACCGGCGGGGAAAAACTGTTTTTT. This encodes CASSLYSGMTGGEKLFF. The rearrangement uses TRBV7-2 and TRBJ1-4; D not resolved. V was pared by 2 bases and J by 8 bases, with 21 bases between. The CDR3 runs 17 residues. Per the germline V gene, CDR1 is SGHTA and CDR2 is FQGNSA.

The chain combines TRBV7-8 with TRBJ1-4, with D uncertain. The germline V and J ends were trimmed by 0 bases and 6 bases, with 8 bases remaining between them. Germline CDR1 SGHVS, CDR2 FQNEAQ. This CDR3 has 14 amino acids. The CDR3 DNA reads as TGTGCCAGCAGCTTAGCGGGCCGACATGAAAAACTGTTTTTT. This encodes CASSLAGRHEKLFF.

This clone appeared a few times. V and J are TRBV28 and TRBJ1-1; TRBD1 agrees at 8 bases. This CDR3 spans 15 amino acids. Germline V CDR1 and CDR2: MDHEN, SYDVKM. V shed 8 bases, J shed 8 bases, and the junction held 16 bases outside the gene matches. The CDR3, as DNA: TGTGCCAGCTCCCAGGGGGCAGCGGGGAATCCGGAAGCTTTCTTT. This sequence encodes CASSQGAAGNPEAFF.

V is TRBV28 and J is TRBJ1-6, with 9 nucleotides matching TRBD1. Germline loops: CDR1 MDHEN, CDR2 SYDVKM. CDR3 length: 16 amino acids. The junction had 7 bases not matched to a gene; V was cut back by 4 bases and J by 6 bases. The CDR3 region is CASSYLDRGFNSPLHF. The CDR3 DNA sequence: TGTGCCAGCAGTTATCTCGACAGGGGGTTTAATTCACCCCTCCACTTT.

The chain couples TRBV3-1 (or the pseudogene TRBV3-2) to TRBJ1-2; a possible D gene is TRBD1 (5 bases). The CDR3 covers 12 residues. Trimming took off 3 bases at V and 5 bases at J, with 7 bases between the two ends. Germline V CDR1 and CDR2: LGHDT, YNNKEL (reference sequence). The CDR3 is CASSQTAYGYTF. The DNA of the CDR3 is TGTGCCAGCAGCCAGACAGCTTATGGCTACACCTTC.

This rearrangement joins TRBV7-2 to TRBJ2-2; 10 bases line up with TRBD2. Germline CDR1 is SGHTA and CDR2 is FQGNSA. CDR3 size: 17 residues. V shed 7 bases and J 1 base; nucleotides not matched to a gene: 9. The CDR3 loop is CASNGGGTSVNTGELFF. CDR3 DNA: TGTGCCAGCAACGGGGGCGGGACTAGCGTGAACACCGGGGAGCTGTTTTTT.

The genes are TRBV11-2 and TRBJ2-2, with 7 bases identical to TRBD2. Germline loops: CDR1 SGHAT, CDR2 FQNNGV. The junction had 2 bases not matched to a gene; V was cut back by 1 base and J by 0 bases. The CDR3 is made up of 16 amino acids. The CDR3 nucleotides read TGTGCCAGCAGCTTAGCGGGGGGTTCGAACACCGGGGAGCTGTTTTTT. It is translated as CASSLAGGSNTGELFF. Together with reference TRBV11-2 and TRBJ2-2, the CDR3 gives the full variable domain: EAGVAQSPRYKIIEKRQSVAFWCNPISGHATLYWYQQILGQGPKLLIQFQNNGVVDDSQLPKDRFSAERLKGVDSTLKIQPAKLEDSAVYLCASSLAGGSNTGELFFGEGSRLTVL.

The rearrangement uses TRBV28 and TRBJ2-7; 10 positions match TRBD2. This CDR3 has 14 amino acids. Germline CDR1 MDHEN, CDR2 SYDVKM. Germline trimming cut 7 bases from V and 1 base from J; bases unmatched to any gene: 4. This CDR3 is CASTSGSASYEQYF. In DNA, the CDR3 is TGTGCCAGCACTAGCGGGAGTGCATCCTACGAGCAGTACTTC.

This clone was recorded only once. The V gene is TRBV7-9, the J gene TRBJ1-1, with D unresolved. Trimming took off 2 bases at V and 5 bases at J, with 15 bases between the two ends. The CDR3 extends over 15 amino acids. The germline gives CDR1 SEHNR, CDR2 FQNEAQ (reference sequence). This chain's CDR3 is CASSLRTAETTEAFF. In DNA, the CDR3 is TGTGCCAGCAGCTTACGCACAGCTGAAACGACTGAAGCTTTCTTT.